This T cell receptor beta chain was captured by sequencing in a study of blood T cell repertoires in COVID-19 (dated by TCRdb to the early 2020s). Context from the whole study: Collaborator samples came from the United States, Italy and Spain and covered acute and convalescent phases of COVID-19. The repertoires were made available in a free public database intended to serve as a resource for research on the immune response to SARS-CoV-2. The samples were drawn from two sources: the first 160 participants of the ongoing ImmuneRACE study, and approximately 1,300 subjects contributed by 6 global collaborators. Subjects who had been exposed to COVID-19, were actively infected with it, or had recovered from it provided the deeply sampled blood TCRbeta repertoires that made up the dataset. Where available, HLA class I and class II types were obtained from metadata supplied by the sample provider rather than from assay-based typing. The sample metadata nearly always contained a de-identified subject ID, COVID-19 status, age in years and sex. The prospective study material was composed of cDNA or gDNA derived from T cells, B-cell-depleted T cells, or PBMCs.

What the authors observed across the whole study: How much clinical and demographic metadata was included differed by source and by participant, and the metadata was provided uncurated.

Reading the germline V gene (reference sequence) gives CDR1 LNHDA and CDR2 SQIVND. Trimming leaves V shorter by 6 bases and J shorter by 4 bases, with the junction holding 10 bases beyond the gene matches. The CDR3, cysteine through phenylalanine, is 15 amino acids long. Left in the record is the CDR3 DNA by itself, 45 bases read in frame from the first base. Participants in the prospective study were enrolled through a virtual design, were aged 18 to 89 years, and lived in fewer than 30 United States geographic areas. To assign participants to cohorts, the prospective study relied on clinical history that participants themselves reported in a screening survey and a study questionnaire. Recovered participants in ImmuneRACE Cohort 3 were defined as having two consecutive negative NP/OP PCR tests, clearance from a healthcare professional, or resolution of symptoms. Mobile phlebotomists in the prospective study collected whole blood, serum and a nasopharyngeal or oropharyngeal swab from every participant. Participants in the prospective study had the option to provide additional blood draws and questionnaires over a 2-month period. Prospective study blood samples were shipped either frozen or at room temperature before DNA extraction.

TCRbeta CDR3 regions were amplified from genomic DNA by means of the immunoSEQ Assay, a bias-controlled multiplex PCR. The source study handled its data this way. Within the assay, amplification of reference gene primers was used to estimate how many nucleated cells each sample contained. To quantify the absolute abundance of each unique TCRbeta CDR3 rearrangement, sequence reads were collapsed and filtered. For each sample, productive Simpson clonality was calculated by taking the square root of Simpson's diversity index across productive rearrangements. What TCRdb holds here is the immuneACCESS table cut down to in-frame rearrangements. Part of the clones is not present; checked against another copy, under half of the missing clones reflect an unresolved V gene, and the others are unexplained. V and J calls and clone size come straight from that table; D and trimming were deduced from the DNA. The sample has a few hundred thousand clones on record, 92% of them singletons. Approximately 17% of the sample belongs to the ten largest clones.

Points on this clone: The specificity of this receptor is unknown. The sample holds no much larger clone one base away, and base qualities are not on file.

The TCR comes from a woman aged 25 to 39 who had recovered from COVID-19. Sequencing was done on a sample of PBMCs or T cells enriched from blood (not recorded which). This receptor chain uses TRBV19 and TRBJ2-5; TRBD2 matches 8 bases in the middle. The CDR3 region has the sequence CASRPGGGRGETQYF. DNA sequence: TGTGCCAGTAGACCCGGCGGGGGGCGGGGAGAGACCCAGTACTTC.